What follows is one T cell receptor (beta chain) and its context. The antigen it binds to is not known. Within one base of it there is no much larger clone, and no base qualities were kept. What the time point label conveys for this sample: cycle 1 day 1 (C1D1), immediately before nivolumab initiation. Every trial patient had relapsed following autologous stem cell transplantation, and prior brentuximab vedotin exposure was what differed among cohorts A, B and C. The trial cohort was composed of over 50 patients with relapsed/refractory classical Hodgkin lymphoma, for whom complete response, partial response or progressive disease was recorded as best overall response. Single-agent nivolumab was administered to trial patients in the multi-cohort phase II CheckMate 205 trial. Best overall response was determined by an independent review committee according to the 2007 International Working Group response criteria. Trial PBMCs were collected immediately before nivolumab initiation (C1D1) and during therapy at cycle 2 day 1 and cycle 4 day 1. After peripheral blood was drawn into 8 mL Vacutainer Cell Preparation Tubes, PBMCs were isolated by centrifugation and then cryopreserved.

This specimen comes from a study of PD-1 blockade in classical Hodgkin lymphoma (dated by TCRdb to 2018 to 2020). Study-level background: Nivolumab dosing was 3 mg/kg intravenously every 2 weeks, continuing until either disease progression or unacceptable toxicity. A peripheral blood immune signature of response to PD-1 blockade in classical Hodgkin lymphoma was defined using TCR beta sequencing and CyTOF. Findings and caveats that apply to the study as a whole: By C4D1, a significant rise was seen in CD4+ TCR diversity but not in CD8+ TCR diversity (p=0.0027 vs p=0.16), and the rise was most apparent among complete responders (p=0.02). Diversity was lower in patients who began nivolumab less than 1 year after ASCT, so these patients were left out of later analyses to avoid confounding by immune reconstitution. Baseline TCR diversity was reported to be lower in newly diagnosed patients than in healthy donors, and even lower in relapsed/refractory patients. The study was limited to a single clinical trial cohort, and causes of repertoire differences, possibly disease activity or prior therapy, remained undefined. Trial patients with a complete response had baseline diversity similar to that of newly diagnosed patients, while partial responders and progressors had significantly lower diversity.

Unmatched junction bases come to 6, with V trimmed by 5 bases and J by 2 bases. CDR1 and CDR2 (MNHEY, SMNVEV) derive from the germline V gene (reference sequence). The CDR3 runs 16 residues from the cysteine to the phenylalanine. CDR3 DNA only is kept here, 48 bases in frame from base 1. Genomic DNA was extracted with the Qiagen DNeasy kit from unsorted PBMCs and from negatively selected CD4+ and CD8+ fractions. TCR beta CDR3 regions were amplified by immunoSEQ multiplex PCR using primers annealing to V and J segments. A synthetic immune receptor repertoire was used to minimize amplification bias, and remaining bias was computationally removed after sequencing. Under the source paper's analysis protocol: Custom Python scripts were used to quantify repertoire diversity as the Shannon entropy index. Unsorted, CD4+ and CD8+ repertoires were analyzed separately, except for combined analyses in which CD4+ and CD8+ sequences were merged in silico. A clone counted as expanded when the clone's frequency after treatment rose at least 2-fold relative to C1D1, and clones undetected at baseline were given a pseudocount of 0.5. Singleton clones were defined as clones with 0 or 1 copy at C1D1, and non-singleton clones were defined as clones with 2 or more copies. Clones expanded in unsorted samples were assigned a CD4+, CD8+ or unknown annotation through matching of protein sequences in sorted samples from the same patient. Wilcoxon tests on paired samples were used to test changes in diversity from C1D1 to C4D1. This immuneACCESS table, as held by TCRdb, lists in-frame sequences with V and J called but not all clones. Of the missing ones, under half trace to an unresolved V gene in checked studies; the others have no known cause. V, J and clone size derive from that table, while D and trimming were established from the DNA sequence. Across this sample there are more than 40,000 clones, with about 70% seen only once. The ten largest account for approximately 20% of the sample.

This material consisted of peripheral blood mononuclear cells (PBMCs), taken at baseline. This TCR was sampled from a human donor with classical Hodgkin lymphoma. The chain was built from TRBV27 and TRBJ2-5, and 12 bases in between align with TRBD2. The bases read TGTGCCAGCAGTGACAGACTAGCGGGAGTACAAGAGACCCAGTACTTC. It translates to CASSDRLAGVQETQYF.